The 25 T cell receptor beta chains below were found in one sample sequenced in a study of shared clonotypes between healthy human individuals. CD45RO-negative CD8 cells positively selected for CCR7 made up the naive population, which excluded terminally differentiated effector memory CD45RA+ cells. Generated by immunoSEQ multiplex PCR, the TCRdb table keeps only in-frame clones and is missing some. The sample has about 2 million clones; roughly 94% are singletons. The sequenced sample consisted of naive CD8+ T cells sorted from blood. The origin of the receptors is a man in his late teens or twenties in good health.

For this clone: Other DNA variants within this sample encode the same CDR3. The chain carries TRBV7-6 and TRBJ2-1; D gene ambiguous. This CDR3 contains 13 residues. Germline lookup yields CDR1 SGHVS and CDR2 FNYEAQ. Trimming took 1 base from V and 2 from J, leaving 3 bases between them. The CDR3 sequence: CASSLVPYNEQFF. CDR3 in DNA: TGTGCCAGCAGCTTAGTCCCCTACAATGAGCAGTTCTTC. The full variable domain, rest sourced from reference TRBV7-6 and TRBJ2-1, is GAGVSQSPRYKVTKRGQDVALRCDPISGHVSLYWYRQALGQGPEFLTYFNYEAQQDKSGLPNDRFSAERPEGSISTLTIQRTEQRDSAMYRCASSLVPYNEQFFGPGTRLTVL.

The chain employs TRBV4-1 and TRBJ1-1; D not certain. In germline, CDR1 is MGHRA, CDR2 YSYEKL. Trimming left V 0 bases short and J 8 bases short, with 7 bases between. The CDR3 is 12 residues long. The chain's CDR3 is CASSQDFEEAFF. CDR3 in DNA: TGCGCCAGCAGCCAAGATTTCGAGGAAGCTTTCTTT.

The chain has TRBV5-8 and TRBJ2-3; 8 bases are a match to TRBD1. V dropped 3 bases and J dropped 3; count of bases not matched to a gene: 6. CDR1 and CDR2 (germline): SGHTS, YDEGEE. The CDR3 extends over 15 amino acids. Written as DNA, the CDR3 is TGTGCCAGCAGCTACCGGACAGGGCTGACAGATACGCAGTATTTT. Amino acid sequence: CASSYRTGLTDTQYF.

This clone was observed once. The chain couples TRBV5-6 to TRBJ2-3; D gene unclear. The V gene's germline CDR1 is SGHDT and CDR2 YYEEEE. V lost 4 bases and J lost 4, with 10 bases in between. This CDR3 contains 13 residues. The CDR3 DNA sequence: TGTGCCAGCAGCAAGGAGTATGCAGATACGCAGTATTTT. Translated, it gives CASSKEYADTQYF.

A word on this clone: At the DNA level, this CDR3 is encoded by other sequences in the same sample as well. DNA of the CDR3: TGTGCCAGCAGTGAAGGGTTAGCGGAATACAATGAGCAGTTCTTC. This gives the protein CASSEGLAEYNEQFF. The chain recombines TRBV2 with TRBJ2-1, with a possible D match to TRBD2 (6 bases). Germline CDR1 reads SNHLY; CDR2 reads FYNNEI. Trimming pared 1 base from V and 4 bases from J, leaving 11 bases between. The CDR3 length is 15 residues.

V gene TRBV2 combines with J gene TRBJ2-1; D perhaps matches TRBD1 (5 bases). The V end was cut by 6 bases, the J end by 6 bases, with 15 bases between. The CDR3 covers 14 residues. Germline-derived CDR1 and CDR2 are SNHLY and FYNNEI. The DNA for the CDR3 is TGTGCCAGCAGCGACCTCCGTACAGGCAATGAGCAGTTCTTC. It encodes CASSDLRTGNEQFF.

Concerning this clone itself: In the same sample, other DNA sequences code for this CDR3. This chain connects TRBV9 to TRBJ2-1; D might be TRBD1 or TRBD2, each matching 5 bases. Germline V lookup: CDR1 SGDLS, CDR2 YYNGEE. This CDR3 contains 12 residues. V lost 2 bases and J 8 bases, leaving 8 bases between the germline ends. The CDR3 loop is CASSVGADEQFF. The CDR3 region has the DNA TGTGCCAGCAGCGTCGGGGCGGATGAGCAGTTCTTC. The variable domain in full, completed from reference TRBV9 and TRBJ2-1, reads DSGVTQTPKHLITATGQRVTLRCSPRSGDLSVYWYQQSLDQGLQFLIQYYNGEERAKGNILERFSAQQFPDLHSELNLSSLELGDSALYFCASSVGADEQFFGPGTRLTVL.

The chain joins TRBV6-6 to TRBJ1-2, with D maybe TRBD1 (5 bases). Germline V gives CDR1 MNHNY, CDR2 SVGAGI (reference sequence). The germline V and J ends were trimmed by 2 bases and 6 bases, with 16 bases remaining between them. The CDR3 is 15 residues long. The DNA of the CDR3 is TGTGCCAGCAGTTACCACTTGGGAGGGGACGATGGCTACACCTTC. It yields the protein CASSYHLGGDDGYTF.

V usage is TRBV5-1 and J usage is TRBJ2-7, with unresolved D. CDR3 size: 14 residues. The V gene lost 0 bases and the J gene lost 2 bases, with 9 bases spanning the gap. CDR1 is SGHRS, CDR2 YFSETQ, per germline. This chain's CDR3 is CASSLALEAYEQYF. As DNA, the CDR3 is TGCGCCAGCAGCTTGGCCCTAGAAGCCTACGAGCAGTACTTC.

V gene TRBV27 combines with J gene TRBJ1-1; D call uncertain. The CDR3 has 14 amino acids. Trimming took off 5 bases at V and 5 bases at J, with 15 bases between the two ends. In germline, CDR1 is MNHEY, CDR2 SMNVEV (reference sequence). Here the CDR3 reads CASSLDSAGTEAFF. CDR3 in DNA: TGTGCCAGCAGTCTTGACTCTGCGGGGACTGAAGCTTTCTTT.

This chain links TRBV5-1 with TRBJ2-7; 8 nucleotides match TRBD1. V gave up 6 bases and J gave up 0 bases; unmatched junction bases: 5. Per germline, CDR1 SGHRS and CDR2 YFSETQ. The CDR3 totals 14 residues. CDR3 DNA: TGCGCCAGCACCAAGACAGGGGACTCCTACGAGCAGTACTTC. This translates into CASTKTGDSYEQYF.

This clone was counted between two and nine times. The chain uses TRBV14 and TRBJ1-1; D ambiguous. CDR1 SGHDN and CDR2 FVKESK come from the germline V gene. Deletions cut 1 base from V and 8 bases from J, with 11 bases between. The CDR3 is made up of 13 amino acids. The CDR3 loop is CASSQVGSPEAFF. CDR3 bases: TGTGCCAGCAGCCAAGTGGGCTCCCCCGAAGCTTTCTTT.

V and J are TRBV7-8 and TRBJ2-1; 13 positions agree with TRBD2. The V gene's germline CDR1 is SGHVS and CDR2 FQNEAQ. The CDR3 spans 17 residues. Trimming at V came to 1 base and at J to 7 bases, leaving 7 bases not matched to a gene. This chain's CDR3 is CASSLGGTSGIYNEQFF. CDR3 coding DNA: TGTGCCAGCAGCTTAGGGGGGACTAGCGGGATATATAATGAGCAGTTCTTC.

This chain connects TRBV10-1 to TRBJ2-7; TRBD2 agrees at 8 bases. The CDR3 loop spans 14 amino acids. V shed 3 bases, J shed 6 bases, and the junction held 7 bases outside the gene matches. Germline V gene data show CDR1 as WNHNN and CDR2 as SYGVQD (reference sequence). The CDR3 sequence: CASSDSGLGGEQYF. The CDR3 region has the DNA TGCGCCAGCAGTGATTCGGGACTAGGTGGCGAGCAGTACTTC.

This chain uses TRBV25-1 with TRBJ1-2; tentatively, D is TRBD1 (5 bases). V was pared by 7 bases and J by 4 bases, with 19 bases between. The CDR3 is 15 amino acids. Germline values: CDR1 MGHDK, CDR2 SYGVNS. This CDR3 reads CASTLTEGLGYGYTF. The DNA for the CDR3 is TGTGCCAGCACCCTCACGGAGGGGCTGGGCTATGGCTACACCTTC.

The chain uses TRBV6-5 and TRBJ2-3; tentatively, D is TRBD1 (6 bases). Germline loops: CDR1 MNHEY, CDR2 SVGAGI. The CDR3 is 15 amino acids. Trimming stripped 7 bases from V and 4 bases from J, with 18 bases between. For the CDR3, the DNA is TGTGCCAGCAATTATGGCAGGGGTAACGCAGATACGCAGTATTTT. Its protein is CASNYGRGNADTQYF.

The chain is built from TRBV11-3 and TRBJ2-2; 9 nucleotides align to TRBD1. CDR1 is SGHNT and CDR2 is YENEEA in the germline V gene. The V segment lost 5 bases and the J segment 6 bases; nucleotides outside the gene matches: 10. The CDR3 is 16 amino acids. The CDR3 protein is CASSGGTGFGSGELFF. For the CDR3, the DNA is TGTGCCAGCAGCGGGGGGACAGGGTTTGGGTCCGGGGAGCTGTTTTTT. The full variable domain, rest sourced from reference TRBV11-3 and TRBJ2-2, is EAGVVQSPRYKIIEKKQPVAFWCNPISGHNTLYWYLQNLGQGPELLIRYENEEAVDDSQLPKDRFSAERLKGVDSTLKIQPAELGDSAVYLCASSGGTGFGSGELFFGEGSRLTVL.

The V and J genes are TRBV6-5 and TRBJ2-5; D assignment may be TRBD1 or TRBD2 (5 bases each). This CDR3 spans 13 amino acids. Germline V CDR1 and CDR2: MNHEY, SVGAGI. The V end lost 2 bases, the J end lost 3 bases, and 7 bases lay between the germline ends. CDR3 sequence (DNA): TGTGCCAGCAGTTACATGGGGGAAGAGACCCAGTACTTC. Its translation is CASSYMGEETQYF.

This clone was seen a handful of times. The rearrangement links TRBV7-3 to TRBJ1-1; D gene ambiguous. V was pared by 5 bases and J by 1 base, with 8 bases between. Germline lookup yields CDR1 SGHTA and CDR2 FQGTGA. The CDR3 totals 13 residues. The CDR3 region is CASSISKNTEAFF. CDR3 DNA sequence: TGTGCCAGCAGCATTTCGAAGAACACTGAAGCTTTCTTT.

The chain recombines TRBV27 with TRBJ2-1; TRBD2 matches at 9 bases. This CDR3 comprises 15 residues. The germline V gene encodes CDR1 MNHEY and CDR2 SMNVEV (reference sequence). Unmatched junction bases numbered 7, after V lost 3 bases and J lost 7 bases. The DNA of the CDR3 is TGTGCCAGCAGTTTGGGTAGCGGGAGAGTGAATGAGCAGTTCTTC. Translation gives CASSLGSGRVNEQFF.

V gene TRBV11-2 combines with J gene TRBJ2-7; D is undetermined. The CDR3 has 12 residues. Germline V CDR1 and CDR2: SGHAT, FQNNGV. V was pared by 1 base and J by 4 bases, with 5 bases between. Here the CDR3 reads CASSLGWYEQYF. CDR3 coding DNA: TGTGCCAGCAGCTTAGGATGGTACGAGCAGTACTTC.

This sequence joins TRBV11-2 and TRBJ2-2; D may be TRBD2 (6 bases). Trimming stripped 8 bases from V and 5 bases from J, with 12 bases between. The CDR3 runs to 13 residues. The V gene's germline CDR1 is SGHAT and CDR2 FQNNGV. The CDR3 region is CASGRGWTGELFF. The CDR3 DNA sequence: TGTGCCAGCGGACGGGGGTGGACCGGGGAGCTGTTTTTT.

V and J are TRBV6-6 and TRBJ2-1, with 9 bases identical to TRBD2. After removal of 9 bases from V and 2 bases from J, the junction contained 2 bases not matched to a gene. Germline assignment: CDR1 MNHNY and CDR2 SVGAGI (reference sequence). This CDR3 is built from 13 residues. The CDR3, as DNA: TGTGCCAGTCTAGCGGGAACCTACAATGAGCAGTTCTTC. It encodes CASLAGTYNEQFF.

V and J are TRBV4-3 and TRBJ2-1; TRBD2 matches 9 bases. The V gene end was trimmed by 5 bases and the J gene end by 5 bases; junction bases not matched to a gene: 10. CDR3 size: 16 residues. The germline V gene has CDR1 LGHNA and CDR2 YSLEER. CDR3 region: CASSDMVAGEDNEQFF. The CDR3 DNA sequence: TGCGCCAGCAGCGATATGGTAGCGGGAGAAGACAATGAGCAGTTCTTC.

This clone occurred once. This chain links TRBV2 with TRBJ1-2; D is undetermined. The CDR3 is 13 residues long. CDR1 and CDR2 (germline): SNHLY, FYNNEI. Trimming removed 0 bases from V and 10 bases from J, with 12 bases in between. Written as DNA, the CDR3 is TGTGCCAGCAGTGAAGCGCCAGATCCCTTCTACACCTTC. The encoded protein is CASSEAPDPFYTF. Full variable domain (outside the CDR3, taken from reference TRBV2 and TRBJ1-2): EPEVTQTPSHQVTQMGQEVILRCVPISNHLYFYWYRQILGQKVEFLVSFYNNEISEKSEIFDDQFSVERPDGSNFTLKIRSTKLEDSAMYFCASSEAPDPFYTFGSGTRLTVV.